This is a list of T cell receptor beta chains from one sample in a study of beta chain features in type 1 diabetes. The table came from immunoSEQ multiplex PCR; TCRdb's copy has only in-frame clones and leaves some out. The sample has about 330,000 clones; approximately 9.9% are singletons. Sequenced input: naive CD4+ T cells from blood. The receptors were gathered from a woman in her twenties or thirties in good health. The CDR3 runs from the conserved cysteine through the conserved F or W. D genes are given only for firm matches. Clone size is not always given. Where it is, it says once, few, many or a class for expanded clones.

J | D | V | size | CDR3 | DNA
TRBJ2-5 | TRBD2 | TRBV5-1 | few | CASSPTVGAGEETQYF | TGCGCCAGCAGCCCCACTGTGGGAGCGGGGGAAGAGACCCAGTACTTC
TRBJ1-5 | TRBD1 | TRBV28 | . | CASSVTGGSSQPQHF | TGTGCCAGCAGTGTTACAGGGGGCTCGAGTCAGCCCCAGCATTTT
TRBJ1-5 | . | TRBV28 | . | CASSPGTAVQPQHF | TGTGCCAGCAGCCCCGGGACTGCGGTTCAGCCCCAGCATTTT
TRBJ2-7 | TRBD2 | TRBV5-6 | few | CASNKREGRYEQYF | TGTGCCAGCAACAAGCGGGAGGGTAGGTACGAGCAGTACTTC
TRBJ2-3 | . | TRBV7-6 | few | CASSPNEADTQYF | TGTGCCAGCAGCCCAAACGAGGCAGATACGCAGTATTTT
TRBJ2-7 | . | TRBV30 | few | CAWRAAYEQYF | TGTGCCTGGAGAGCGGCCTACGAGCAGTACTTC
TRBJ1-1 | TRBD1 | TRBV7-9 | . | CASSRDSTEAFF | TGTGCCAGCAGCCGGGACAGCACTGAAGCTTTCTTT
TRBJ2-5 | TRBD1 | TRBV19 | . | CASSTIGTGGETQYF | TGTGCCAGTAGTACAATCGGGACAGGCGGAGAGACCCAGTACTTC
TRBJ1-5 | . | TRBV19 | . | CASSRGSNQPQHF | TGTGCCAGTAGCCGGGGTAGCAATCAGCCCCAGCATTTT
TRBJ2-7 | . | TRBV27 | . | CASSPAGYEQYF | TGTGCCAGCAGTCCCGCGGGCTACGAGCAGTACTTC
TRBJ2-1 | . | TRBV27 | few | CASSPFPRNNEQFF | TGTGCCAGCAGTCCCTTCCCTAGGAACAATGAGCAGTTCTTC
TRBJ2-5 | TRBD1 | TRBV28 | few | CATTGGGGTQYF | TGTGCCACCACAGGGGGCGGCGGGACCCAGTACTTC
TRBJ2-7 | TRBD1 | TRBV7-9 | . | CASSVGQGTYEQYF | TGTGCCAGCAGCGTAGGACAGGGGACTTACGAGCAGTACTTC
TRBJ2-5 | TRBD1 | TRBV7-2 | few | CASSSRDSQETQYF | TGTGCCAGCAGCTCCAGGGACAGCCAAGAGACCCAGTACTTC
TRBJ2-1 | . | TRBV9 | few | CASSPEPFNEQFF | TGTGCCAGCAGCCCAGAACCCTTCAATGAGCAGTTCTTC
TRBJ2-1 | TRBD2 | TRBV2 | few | CASSAGLASYNEQFF | TGTGCCAGCAGCGCCGGACTAGCGTCTTACAATGAGCAGTTCTTC
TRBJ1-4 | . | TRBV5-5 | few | CASSLRGSEKLFF | TGTGCCAGCAGCTTGAGGGGGTCTGAAAAACTGTTTTTT
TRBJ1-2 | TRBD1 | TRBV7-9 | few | CASSLAGRQGRSYGYTF | TGTGCCAGCAGCTTAGCGGGGAGACAGGGGAGATCCTATGGCTACACCTTC
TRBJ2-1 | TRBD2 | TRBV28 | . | CASSSGTSVYNEQFF | TGTGCCAGCAGCTCCGGGACTAGCGTTTACAATGAGCAGTTCTTC
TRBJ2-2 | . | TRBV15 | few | CATSREATGELFF | TGTGCCACCAGCAGAGAGGCCACCGGGGAGCTGTTTTTT
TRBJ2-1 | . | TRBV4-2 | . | CASSPRSPNEQFF | TGTGCCAGCAGCCCCCGGTCTCCCAATGAGCAGTTCTTC
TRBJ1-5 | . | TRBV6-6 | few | CASTRGEQPQHF | TGTGCCAGCACGCGGGGGGAGCAGCCCCAGCATTTT
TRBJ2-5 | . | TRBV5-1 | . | CASSLDPGGQETQYF | TGCGCCAGCAGCTTGGATCCCGGAGGGCAAGAGACCCAGTACTTC
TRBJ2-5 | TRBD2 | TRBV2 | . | CASSEDLAGGRETQYF | TGTGCCAGCAGTGAAGATCTAGCGGGAGGTCGGGAGACCCAGTACTTC
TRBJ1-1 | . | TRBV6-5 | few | CASSSYEELNTEAFF | TGTGCCAGCAGTTCATACGAGGAGCTGAACACTGAAGCTTTCTTT
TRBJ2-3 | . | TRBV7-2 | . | CASSLTRDTQYF | TGTGCCAGCAGCTTGACTAGAGATACGCAGTATTTT
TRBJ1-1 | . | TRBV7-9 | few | CASSPQNLQGAEAFF | TGTGCCAGCAGCCCGCAGAACTTACAGGGCGCTGAAGCTTTCTTT
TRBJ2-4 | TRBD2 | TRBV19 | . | CASSTSTSGVNIQYF | TGTGCCAGTAGTACCTCTACCAGCGGGGTCAACATTCAGTACTTC
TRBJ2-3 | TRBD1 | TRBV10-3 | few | CAISPGQGSGTDTQYF | TGTGCCATCAGTCCGGGACAGGGGTCTGGCACAGATACGCAGTATTTT
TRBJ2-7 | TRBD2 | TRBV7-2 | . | CASSLDSGRSSYEQYF | TGTGCCAGCAGCTTAGATAGCGGGAGGAGCTCCTACGAGCAGTACTTC
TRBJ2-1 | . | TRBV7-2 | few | CASSNRLAYNEQFF | TGTGCCAGCAGCAACCGACTGGCCTACAATGAGCAGTTCTTC
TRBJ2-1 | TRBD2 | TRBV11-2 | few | CASSLREGTHEQFF | TGTGCCAGCAGCTTACGGGAGGGTACCCATGAGCAGTTCTTC
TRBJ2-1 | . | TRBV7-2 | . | CASSLAAGTPIEQFF | TGTGCCAGCAGCTTAGCGGCCGGGACTCCGATTGAGCAGTTCTTC
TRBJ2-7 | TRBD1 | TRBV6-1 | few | CASRGAGQGYYEQYF | TGTGCCAGCAGGGGCGCGGGACAGGGGTACTACGAGCAGTACTTC
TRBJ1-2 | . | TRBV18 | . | CASSPPGGGYTF | TGTGCCAGCTCACCCCCGGGTGGTGGCTACACCTTC
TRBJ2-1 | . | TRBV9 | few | CASSAERRGWNEQFF | TGTGCCAGCAGTGCCGAGCGGAGGGGATGGAATGAGCAGTTCTTC
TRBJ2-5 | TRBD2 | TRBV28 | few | CASIPRGETQYF | TGTGCCAGCATCCCGCGGGGGGAGACCCAGTACTTC
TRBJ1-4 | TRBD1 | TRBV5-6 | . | CASSLEGQGGGKLFF | TGTGCCAGCAGCTTGGAGGGACAGGGAGGGGGAAAACTGTTTTTT
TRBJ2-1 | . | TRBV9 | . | CASSVGGAYNEQFF | TGTGCCAGCAGCGTAGGTGGGGCTTACAATGAGCAGTTCTTC
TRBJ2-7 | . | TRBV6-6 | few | CASSRDPTTFGEQYF | TGTGCCAGCAGCAGGGATCCAACAACCTTTGGTGAGCAGTACTTC
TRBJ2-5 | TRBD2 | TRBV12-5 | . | CASGPGLGDETQYF | TGTGCTAGTGGACCGGGACTAGGAGATGAGACCCAGTACTTC